Below are 32 T cell receptor beta chains sequenced from a single sample in a study of blood T cells in healthy people across ages. Primed by a sample-barcoded 5' primer and a J-beta primer mix, a second PCR proceeded for about 6 to 11 cycles. TCRdb reanalysed the 5' RACE reads using MiXCR and keeps one entry per CDR3 protein. The data show some 1.5 million distinct CDR3 sequences, with roughly 27% seen just once and less than 9.5% held by the top ten. Specimen: blood. The receptors come from a woman in her 30s in good health.

The chain's CDR3 is CASSPVGGRGIQYF. As DNA, the CDR3 is TGCGCCAGCAGCCCCGTTGGGGGCAGGGGCATTCAGTACTTC. The V gene is TRBV4-1, the J gene TRBJ2-4, with D perhaps TRBD1 (6 bases). The CDR3 is made up of 14 amino acids. Between the trimmed V and J ends, which lost 4 bases and 9 bases, there was a span of 16 bases. CDR1 and CDR2 from the germline V gene are MGHRA and YSYEKL.

V gene TRBV6-6 combines with J gene TRBJ1-6; D ambiguous. The CDR3 spans 16 residues. V shed 5 bases and J shed 7 bases, with 18 bases lying between them. Germline assignment: CDR1 MNHNY and CDR2 SVGAGI (reference sequence). CDR3 sequence (DNA): TGTGCCAGCAGTGGACCCCAAGGTCTCGGGAATTCACCCCTCCACTTT. It encodes CASSGPQGLGNSPLHF.

This chain joins TRBV4-2 and TRBJ2-2; 7 bases fit TRBD2. The CDR3 is made up of 14 amino acids. Trimming took 8 bases from V and 4 from J; bases not matched to a gene: 7. CDR1 is LGHNA and CDR2 is YNFKEQ in the germline V gene. The DNA for the CDR3 is TGTGCCAGCCGGGAGGTAGCTTTCACCGGGGAGCTGTTTTTT. It yields the protein CASREVAFTGELFF.

A note on this clonotype: A read error may be the cause here, since a much bigger clone is one base away. The V and J genes are TRBV4-1 and TRBJ2-7; D is unresolved. Germline loops: CDR1 MGHRA, CDR2 YSYEKL. The CDR3 length is 13 residues. This chain's CDR3 is CASSQDLSYGQYF. CDR3 DNA: TGCGCCAGCAGCCAAGATCTGTCCTACGGGCAGTACTTC.

The chain is built from TRBV7-9 and TRBJ2-5, with D possibly matching TRBD2 (7 bases). CDR3 size: 15 residues. The germline V and J ends were trimmed by 3 bases and 4 bases, with 15 bases remaining between them. Germline loops: CDR1 SEHNR, CDR2 FQNEAQ (reference sequence). CDR3 in DNA: TGTGCCAGCAGCTTTATGGGGGGGGCTGGAGAGACCCAGTACTTC. This encodes CASSFMGGAGETQYF. Complete variable domain (other parts from reference TRBV7-9 and TRBJ2-5): DTGVSQNPRHKITKRGQNVTFRCDPISEHNRLYWYRQTLGQGPEFLTYFQNEAQLEKSRLLSDRFSAERPKGSFSTLEIQRTEQGDSAMYLCASSFMGGAGETQYFGPGTRLLVL.

Note on this clonotype: Relative to the germline gene, one junction end is altered; a read error may explain this. The chain combines TRBV6-5 with TRBJ2-5, with 9 positions matching TRBD1. The DNA matches TRBJ2-7 better at its end, which makes the J call doubtful. Germline V lookup: CDR1 MNHEY, CDR2 SVGAGI. The CDR3 has 15 amino acids. For the CDR3, the DNA is TGTGCCTGCAGTCCAACGGACAGGGGAGGCGGCGAGCAGTACTTC. Protein: CACSPTDRGGGEQYF.

Of note for this clonotype: Germline and junction disagree at one end, which may indicate a read error. The chain links TRBV29-1 to TRBJ1-5, with TRBD1 matching over 7 bases. Germline-derived CDR1 and CDR2 are SQVTM and ANQGSEA. This CDR3 comprises 14 residues. The CDR3 DNA sequence: TGCAGCGTTGAGGCCGGGACAGTTAATCAGCCTCAGCATTTT. Amino acid sequence: CSVEAGTVNQPQHF.

The chain is built from TRBV4-2 and TRBJ2-3, with 7 bases lining up with TRBD2. The CDR3 is made up of 17 amino acids. Germline loops: CDR1 LGHNA, CDR2 YNFKEQ. The V and J ends lost 0 bases and 5 bases, in that order; junction bases with no gene match: 11. The CDR3 loop reads CASSQEASGGGKDTQYF. In nucleotides, the CDR3 is TGTGCCAGCAGCCAAGAGGCAAGTGGGGGGGGTAAAGATACGCAGTATTTT.

This clonotype showed up many times. One junction end disagrees with the germline gene, perhaps due to a read error. The chain couples TRBV10-2 to TRBJ2-3, with D unclear. Germline V gene data show CDR1 as WSHSY and CDR2 as SAAADI. This CDR3 has 14 amino acids. The CDR3 DNA reads as TGTGCCAGCAGTGAAGCCGACCGCACGGATACGCAGTATTTT. Protein: CASSEADRTDTQYF.

This clonotype has only a few counts. V gene TRBV29-1 combines with J gene TRBJ2-5; TRBD2 matches 7 bases. Per the germline V gene, CDR1 is SQVTM and CDR2 is ANQGSEA. Germline trimming cut 3 bases from V and 4 bases from J; bases unmatched to any gene: 17. The CDR3 totals 17 residues. The CDR3 region is CSVDSSLVNGLGETQYF. Written as DNA, the CDR3 is TGCAGCGTTGATAGCAGCCTTGTGAATGGACTAGGAGAGACCCAGTACTTC.

This clonotype was detected many times. The chain recombines TRBV7-9 with TRBJ1-2, with D hard to call. Germline loops: CDR1 SEHNR, CDR2 FQNEAQ (reference sequence). V lost 5 bases, J lost 8 bases, and 9 bases lay in between. CDR3 size: 11 residues. CDR3 region: CASSPNRGYTF. The CDR3 DNA sequence: TGTGCCAGCAGCCCCAATCGAGGCTACACCTTC.

This clonotype has more than one count but fewer than ten. The chain has TRBV6-6 and TRBJ2-1, with 12 nucleotides matching TRBD2. This CDR3 contains 15 residues. CDR1 MNHNY and CDR2 SVGAGI come from the germline V gene (reference sequence). The V gene end was trimmed by 4 bases and the J gene end by 9 bases; junction bases not matched to a gene: 7. The CDR3 here is CASSSPGLAGTEQFF. The CDR3, as DNA: TGTGCCAGCAGTTCTCCGGGACTAGCGGGTACTGAGCAGTTCTTC.

This clonotype occurred many times. The chain is built from TRBV5-1 and TRBJ1-5, with D unresolved. The germline CDR1 and CDR2 sequences are SGHRS and YFSETQ. Trimming removed 4 bases at V and 2 bases at J, with 13 bases between. This CDR3 is built from 15 residues. CDR3 amino acids: CASSLGPGGNQPQHF. The CDR3 bases are TGCGCCAGCAGCCTTGGACCGGGAGGCAATCAGCCCCAGCATTTT.

The gene calls are TRBV30 and TRBJ2-3; tentatively, D is TRBD2 (6 bases). The CDR3 is 15 residues long. The V gene's germline CDR1 is GTSNPN and CDR2 SVGIG (reference sequence). The V gene lost 5 bases and the J gene lost 3 bases, with 18 bases spanning the gap. The CDR3 coding sequence is TGTGCCTGGCGTATCGGAGTTGGGAGGACAGATACGCAGTATTTT. Protein sequence: CAWRIGVGRTDTQYF. The variable domain in full, completed from reference TRBV30 and TRBJ2-3, reads SQTIHQWPATLVQPVGSPLSLECTVEGTSNPNLYWYRQAAGRGLQLLFYSVGIGQISSEVPQNLSASRPQDRQFILSSKKLLLSDSGFYLCAWRIGVGRTDTQYFGPGTRLTVL.

Many counts were recorded for this clonotype. V and J are TRBV20-1 and TRBJ1-4; D is ambiguous. Per germline, CDR1 DFQATT and CDR2 SNEGSKA (reference sequence). The CDR3 loop spans 14 amino acids. Trimming pared 1 base from V and 3 bases from J, leaving 9 bases between. The CDR3: CSARAAGANEKLFF. CDR3 nucleotides: TGCAGTGCTAGAGCGGCAGGAGCTAATGAAAAACTGTTTTTT.

This chain joins TRBV4-3 and TRBJ2-1; 7 nucleotides match TRBD2. Germline loops: CDR1 LGHNA, CDR2 YSLEER. V lost 4 bases to trimming and J lost 6 bases; unmatched junction nucleotides: 12. The CDR3 has 16 residues. In nucleotides, the CDR3 is TGCGCCAGCAGCCCCTTGGCCGGGACTACCTCCAATGAGCAGTTCTTC. This gives the protein CASSPLAGTTSNEQFF.

The V gene is TRBV12-3 or TRBV12-4, the J gene TRBJ2-7; a possible D gene is TRBD1 (5 bases). The ends were cut back, 3 bases at V and 3 bases at J, with 9 bases in the middle. The CDR3 contains 13 residues. CDR3 sequence reads: CASSFEQVYEQYF. The DNA of the CDR3 is TGTGCCAGCAGTTTTGAACAGGTCTACGAGCAGTACTTC.

This clonotype was counted between two and nine times. This chain uses TRBV2 with TRBJ2-1; tentatively, D is TRBD2 (5 bases). V lost 5 bases and J lost 8, with 10 bases in between. CDR3 size: 12 residues. The V gene's germline CDR1 is SNHLY and CDR2 FYNNEI. The CDR3 loop reads CASSSLAYEQFF. The CDR3 DNA reads as TGTGCCAGCAGTTCTTTAGCGTATGAGCAGTTCTTC.

The table lists this clonotype with a few counts. The V call is TRBV19, the J call TRBJ2-7; 7 bases align to TRBD2. Germline V gene lookup returns CDR1 LNHDA and CDR2 SQIVND (reference sequence). Losses at the gene ends were 4 bases for V and 2 bases for J; bases not matched to a gene: 5. This CDR3 contains 14 residues. For the CDR3, the DNA is TGTGCCAGTAGTACCGCTAGCGGTACCTACGAGCAGTACTTC. It is translated as CASSTASGTYEQYF.

The chain is built from TRBV20-1 and TRBJ2-4, with 10 bases fitting TRBD2. The J call may be in error: the DNA end matches TRBJ2-7 better. Germline CDR1 and CDR2: DFQATT and SNEGSKA (reference sequence). The CDR3 sequence is 15 residues long. The CDR3 is CSARDRGLAPYEQYF. CDR3 in DNA: TGCAGTGCTAGAGATCGGGGACTAGCGCCCTACGAGCAGTACTTC.

The chain uses TRBV3-1 and TRBJ1-2; 7 bases line up with TRBD1. Losses at the gene ends were 7 bases for V and 5 bases for J; bases not matched to a gene: 10. Germline assignment: CDR1 LGHDT and CDR2 YNNKEL (reference sequence). The CDR3 loop spans 14 amino acids. CDR3 residues: CASNPGTAFYGYTF. The CDR3 DNA sequence: TGTGCCAGCAACCCCGGGACAGCTTTTTATGGCTACACCTTC. Drawing the rest from reference TRBV3-1 and TRBJ1-2, the complete variable domain is DTAVSQTPKYLVTQMGNDKSIKCEQNLGHDTMYWYKQDSKKFLKIMFSYNNKELIINETVPNRFSPKSPDKAHLNLHINSLELGDSAVYFCASNPGTAFYGYTFGSGTRLTVV.

The rearrangement uses TRBV7-9 and TRBJ2-5; tentatively, D is TRBD2 (5 bases). The germline CDR1 and CDR2 sequences are SEHNR and FQNEAQ (reference sequence). The CDR3 contains 15 residues. The V end lost 3 bases, the J end lost 0 bases, and 11 bases lay between the germline ends. CDR3 sequence: CASSLIYGDQETQYF. The CDR3 DNA sequence: TGTGCCAGCAGCTTGATCTACGGGGACCAAGAGACCCAGTACTTC. The full variable domain, rest sourced from reference TRBV7-9 and TRBJ2-5, is DTGVSQNPRHKITKRGQNVTFRCDPISEHNRLYWYRQTLGQGPEFLTYFQNEAQLEKSRLLSDRFSAERPKGSFSTLEIQRTEQGDSAMYLCASSLIYGDQETQYFGPGTRLLVL.

V is TRBV7-2 and J is TRBJ1-1; D not certain. The germline V and J ends were trimmed by 4 bases and 3 bases, with 9 bases remaining between them. In germline, CDR1 is SGHTA, CDR2 FQGNSA. The CDR3 consists of 13 residues. The CDR3 DNA sequence: TGTGCCAGCAGCTCCGCCAGTGACACTGAAGCTTTCTTT. Protein product: CASSSASDTEAFF.

This clonotype was found many times. The genes are TRBV7-2 and TRBJ2-5, with D possibly TRBD2 on 6 matching bases. The CDR3 is made up of 15 amino acids. Looked up from germline, CDR1 is SGHTA and CDR2 is FQGNSA. Between the trimmed V and J ends, which lost 5 bases and 5 bases, there was a span of 18 bases. The CDR3 loop is CASSPRDSFFETQYF. In nucleotides, the CDR3 is TGTGCCAGCAGCCCGCGGGACTCATTCTTTGAGACCCAGTACTTC. The whole variable domain, remainder taken from reference TRBV7-2 and TRBJ2-5, is GAGVSQSPSNKVTEKGKDVELRCDPISGHTALYWYRQSLGQGLEFLIYFQGNSAPDKSGLPSDRFSAERTGGSVSTLTIQRTQQEDSAVYLCASSPRDSFFETQYFGPGTRLLVL.

The table lists this clonotype with many counts. This sequence joins TRBV18 and TRBJ2-3; D is perhaps TRBD2 (6 bases). V dropped 3 bases and J dropped 5 bases, with 9 bases sitting between them. CDR3 length equals 13 residues. Germline CDR1 and CDR2: KGHSH and LQKENI. This chain's CDR3 is CASSPGGEDTQYF. The CDR3 DNA reads as TGTGCCAGCTCACCGGGGGGAGAAGATACGCAGTATTTT.

This clonotype has more than one count but fewer than ten. V and J are TRBV5-1 and TRBJ2-3; D is uncertain. The germline V and J ends were trimmed by 4 bases and 4 bases, with 13 bases remaining between them. Germline V gene sequence: CDR1 SGHRS, CDR2 YFSETQ. The CDR3 loop spans 14 amino acids. The CDR3 coding sequence is TGCGCCAGCAGCCCAAATCCGCCCCCAGATACGCAGTATTTT. This codes for CASSPNPPPDTQYF.

Turning to this clonotype: Since a much larger clone is just one base distant, this may be a read error. This chain connects TRBV20-1 to TRBJ1-1; the match to TRBD1 covers 11 bases. CDR1 and CDR2 (germline): DFQATT, SNEGSKA (reference sequence). There are 14 residues in the CDR3. V was clipped by 7 bases and J by 5 bases; unmatched bases: 9. DNA for the CDR3: TGCAGTGTCTTTCGGACAGGGGGCTTAACTGAAGCTTTCTTT. Its translation: CSVFRTGGLTEAFF.

A few counts support this clonotype. J is TRBJ2-3 and V is TRBV7-3, with D maybe TRBD1 (8 bases). The germline V gene encodes CDR1 SGHTA and CDR2 FQGTGA. V lost 5 bases, J lost 4 bases, and 16 bases lay in between. This CDR3 spans 15 amino acids. Here the CDR3 DNA reads TGTGCCAGCAGCGTCGGACAGGGAGGGGCAGATACGCAGTATTTT. The encoded protein is CASSVGQGGADTQYF.

A few counts support this clonotype. The chain employs TRBV20-1 and TRBJ1-6; D call uncertain. Trimming stripped 3 bases from V and 0 bases from J, with 9 bases between. From germline, CDR1 is DFQATT and CDR2 SNEGSKA (reference sequence). The CDR3 has 15 amino acids. CDR3 loop: CSARGASSYNSPLHF. DNA for the CDR3: TGCAGTGCTAGGGGCGCCTCCTCCTATAATTCACCCCTCCACTTT.

The rearrangement uses TRBV13 and TRBJ1-1; D is unresolved. V was cut by 4 bases and J by 1 base, with 13 bases left in between. The CDR3 is 15 amino acids. Germline-derived CDR1 and CDR2 are PRHDT and FYEKMQ (reference sequence). The CDR3 region has the DNA TGTGCCAGCAGCTCAACTTTCACGGAGAACACTGAAGCTTTCTTT. This translates into CASSSTFTENTEAFF.

The chain has TRBV6-1 and TRBJ1-1; TRBD1 is a possible D gene (6 bases). Trimming shortened V by 6 bases and J by 5 bases, and 16 bases separated the two germline ends. Germline lookup yields CDR1 MNHNS and CDR2 SASEGT. CDR3 length equals 14 residues. DNA of the CDR3: TGTGCCAGCAGCTACAGGGCACCGAAGACTGAAGCTTTCTTT. Its translation is CASSYRAPKTEAFF.

This clonotype was found a few times. The chain uses TRBV4-1 and TRBJ2-7, with TRBD1 matching over 8 bases. The CDR3 totals 16 residues. Trimming at V came to 0 bases and at J to 4 bases, leaving 8 bases not matched to a gene. CDR1 is MGHRA and CDR2 is YSYEKL in the germline V gene. Here the CDR3 reads CASSQDRAGGLYEQYF. The CDR3, as DNA: TGCGCCAGCAGCCAAGATCGTGCAGGGGGCCTATACGAGCAGTACTTC.